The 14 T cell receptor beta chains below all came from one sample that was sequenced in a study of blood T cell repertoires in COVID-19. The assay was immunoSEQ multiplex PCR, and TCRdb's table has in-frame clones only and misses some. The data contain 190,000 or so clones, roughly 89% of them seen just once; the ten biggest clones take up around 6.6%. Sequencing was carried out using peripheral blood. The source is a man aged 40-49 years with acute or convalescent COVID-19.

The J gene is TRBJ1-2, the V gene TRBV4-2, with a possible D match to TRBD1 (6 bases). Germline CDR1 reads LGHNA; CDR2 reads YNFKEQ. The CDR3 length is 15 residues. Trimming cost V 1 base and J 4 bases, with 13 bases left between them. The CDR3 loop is CASSQASGGSYGYTF. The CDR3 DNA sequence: TGTGCCAGCAGCCAAGCGTCTGGGGGCAGCTATGGCTACACCTTC.

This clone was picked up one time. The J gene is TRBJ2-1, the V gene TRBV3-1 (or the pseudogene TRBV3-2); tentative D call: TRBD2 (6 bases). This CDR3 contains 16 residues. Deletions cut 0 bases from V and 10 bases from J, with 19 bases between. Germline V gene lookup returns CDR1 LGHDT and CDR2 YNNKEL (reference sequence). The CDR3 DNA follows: TGTGCCAGCAGCCAAGATCGACTAGTCGGGGAGCGGGAGCAGTTCTTC. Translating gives CASSQDRLVGEREQFF.

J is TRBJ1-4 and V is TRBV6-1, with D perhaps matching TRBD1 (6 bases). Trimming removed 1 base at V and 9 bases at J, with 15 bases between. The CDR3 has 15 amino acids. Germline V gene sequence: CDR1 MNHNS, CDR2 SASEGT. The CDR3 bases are TGTGCCAGCAGTGAAGTGTTAGGCAGGGGACAAAAACTGTTTTTT. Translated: CASSEVLGRGQKLFF.

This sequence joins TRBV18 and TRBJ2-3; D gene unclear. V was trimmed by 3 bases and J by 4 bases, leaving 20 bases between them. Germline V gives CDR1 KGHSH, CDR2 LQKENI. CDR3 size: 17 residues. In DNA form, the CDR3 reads TGTGCCAGCTCACCCCTGAGTCCGAAAAGTGTGGCAGATACGCAGTATTTT. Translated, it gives CASSPLSPKSVADTQYF.

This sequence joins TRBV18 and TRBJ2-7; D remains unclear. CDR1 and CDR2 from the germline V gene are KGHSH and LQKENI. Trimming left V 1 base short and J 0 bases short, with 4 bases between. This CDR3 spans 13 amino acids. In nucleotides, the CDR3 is TGTGCCAGCTCACCACTCTTCTCCTACGAGCAGTACTTC. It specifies CASSPLFSYEQYF. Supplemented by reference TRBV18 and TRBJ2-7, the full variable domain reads NAGVMQNPRHLVRRRGQEARLRCSPMKGHSHVYWYRQLPEEGLKFMVYLQKENIIDESGMPKERFSAEFPKEGPSILRIQQVVRGDSAAYFCASSPLFSYEQYFGPGTRLTVT.

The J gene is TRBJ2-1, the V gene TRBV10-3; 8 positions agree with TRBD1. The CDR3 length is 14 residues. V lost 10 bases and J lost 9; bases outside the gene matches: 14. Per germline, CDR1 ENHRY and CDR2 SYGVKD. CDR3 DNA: TGTGCCACCCTGGACTCCACAGGGGGACTTGAGCAGTTCTTC. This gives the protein CATLDSTGGLEQFF.

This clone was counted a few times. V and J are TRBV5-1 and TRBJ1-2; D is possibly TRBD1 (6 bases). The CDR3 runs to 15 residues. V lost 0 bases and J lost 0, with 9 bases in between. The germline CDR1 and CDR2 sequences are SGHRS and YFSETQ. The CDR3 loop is CASSLVGGTNYGYTF. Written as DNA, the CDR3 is TGCGCCAGCAGCTTGGTAGGGGGTACTAACTATGGCTACACCTTC.

The CDR3 sequence: CASSPTGTGVYEQYF. The CDR3 coding sequence is TGCGCCAGCAGCCCAACCGGGACAGGGGTCTACGAGCAGTACTTC. The chain uses TRBV5-1 and TRBJ2-7; 10 bases are a match to TRBD1. CDR3 length equals 15 residues. V trimming: 4 bases; J trimming: 3 bases; junction bases outside the gene matches: 7. Per germline, CDR1 SGHRS and CDR2 YFSETQ.

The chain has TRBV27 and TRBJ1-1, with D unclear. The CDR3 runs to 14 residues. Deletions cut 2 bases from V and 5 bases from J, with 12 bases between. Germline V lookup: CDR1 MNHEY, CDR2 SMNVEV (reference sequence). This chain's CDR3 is CASSLGGGETEAFF. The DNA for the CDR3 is TGTGCCAGCAGTTTAGGTGGCGGGGAAACTGAAGCTTTCTTT.

The CDR3 region has the DNA TGTGCCAGCAGTTGGGACAGTAGCTCCTACGAGCAGTACTTC. Translated, it gives CASSWDSSSYEQYF. The rearrangement uses TRBV5-4 and TRBJ2-7; TRBD1 agrees at 7 bases. V lost 5 bases, J lost 0 bases, and 5 bases stayed unmatched. From germline, CDR1 is SGHNT and CDR2 YYREEE (reference sequence). The CDR3 is 14 amino acids. Filled out from reference TRBV5-4 and TRBJ2-7, the complete variable domain reads ETGVTQSPTHLIKTRGQQVTLRCSSQSGHNTVSWYQQALGQGPQFIFQYYREEENGRGNFPPRFSGLQFPNYSSELNVNALELDDSALYLCASSWDSSSYEQYFGPGTRLTVT.

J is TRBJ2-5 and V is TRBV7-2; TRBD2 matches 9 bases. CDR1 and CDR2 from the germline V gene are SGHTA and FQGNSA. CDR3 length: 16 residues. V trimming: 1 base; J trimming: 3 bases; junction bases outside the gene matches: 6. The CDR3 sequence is CASSLEASGAKETQYF. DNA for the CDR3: TGTGCCAGCAGCTTAGAAGCTAGCGGGGCCAAAGAGACCCAGTACTTC.

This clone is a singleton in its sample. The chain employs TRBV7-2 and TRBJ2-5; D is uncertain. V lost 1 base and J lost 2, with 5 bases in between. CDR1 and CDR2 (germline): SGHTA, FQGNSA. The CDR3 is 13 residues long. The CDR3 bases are TGTGCCAGCAGCTTAGGGCGGCAAGAGACCCAGTACTTC. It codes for CASSLGRQETQYF.

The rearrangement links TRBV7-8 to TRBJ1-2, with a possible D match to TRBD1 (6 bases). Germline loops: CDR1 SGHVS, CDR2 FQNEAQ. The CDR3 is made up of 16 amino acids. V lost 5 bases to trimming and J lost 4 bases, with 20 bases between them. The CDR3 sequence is CASSRGAGALGYGYTF. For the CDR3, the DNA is TGTGCCAGCAGCCGAGGAGCGGGGGCGTTAGGCTATGGCTACACCTTC.

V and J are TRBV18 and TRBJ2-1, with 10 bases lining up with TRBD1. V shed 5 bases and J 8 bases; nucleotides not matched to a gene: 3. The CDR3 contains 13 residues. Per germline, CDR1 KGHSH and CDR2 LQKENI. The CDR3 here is CASSATGGDEQFF. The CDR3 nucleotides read TGTGCCAGCTCAGCGACAGGGGGCGATGAGCAGTTCTTC. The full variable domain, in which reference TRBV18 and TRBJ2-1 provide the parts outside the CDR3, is NAGVMQNPRHLVRRRGQEARLRCSPMKGHSHVYWYRQLPEEGLKFMVYLQKENIIDESGMPKERFSAEFPKEGPSILRIQQVVRGDSAAYFCASSATGGDEQFFGPGTRLTVL.